The following is a TCR beta chain sequence with its context. Per the authors' pipeline: Amplification of reference gene primers was used by the study to estimate nucleated cell counts. The repertoire was sequenced with immunoSEQ multiplex PCR; TCRdb's copy has only in-frame clones and lacks some. V and J calls and clone size are copied from that table; D and trimming were computed from the DNA. The sample contains hundreds of thousands of clones, 86% of which appear only once. The CDR3 spans 15 residues. Germline V lookup: CDR1 LNHDA, CDR2 SQIVND (reference sequence). J lost 2 bases, V lost 6 bases, and 6 bases had no gene match. This record comes from a study of blood T cell repertoires in COVID-19. About the research overall: The origin of the acute and convalescent COVID-19 samples was the United States, Italy and Spain.

Clinical history as reported by participants underpinned cohort assignment. Sequenced: PBMCs or T cells enriched from blood (not recorded which). The sequence was collected from a woman aged 45-65 years who had recovered from COVID-19. The V call is TRBV19, the J call TRBJ2-1; TRBD2 matches at 8 bases. CDR3 DNA sequence: TGTGCCAGTAGCACCGAGCGGGGGCCCTACAATGAGCAGTTCTTC. This codes for CASSTERGPYNEQFF.